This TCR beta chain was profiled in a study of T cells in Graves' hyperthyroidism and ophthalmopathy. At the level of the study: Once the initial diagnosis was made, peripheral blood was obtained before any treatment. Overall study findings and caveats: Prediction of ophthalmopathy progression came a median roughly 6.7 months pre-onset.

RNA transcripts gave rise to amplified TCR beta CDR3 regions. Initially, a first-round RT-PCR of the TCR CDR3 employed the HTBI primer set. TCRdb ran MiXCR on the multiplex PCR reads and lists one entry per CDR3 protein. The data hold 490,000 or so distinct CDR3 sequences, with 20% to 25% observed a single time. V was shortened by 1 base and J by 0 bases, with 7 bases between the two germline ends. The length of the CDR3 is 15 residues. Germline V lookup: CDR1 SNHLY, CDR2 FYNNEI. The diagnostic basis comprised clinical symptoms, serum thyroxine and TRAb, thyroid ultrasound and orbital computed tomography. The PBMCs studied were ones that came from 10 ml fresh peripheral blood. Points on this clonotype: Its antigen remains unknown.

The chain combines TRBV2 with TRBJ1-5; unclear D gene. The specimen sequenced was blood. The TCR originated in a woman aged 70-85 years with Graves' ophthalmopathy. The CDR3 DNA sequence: TGTGCCAGCAGTGAAGGTGGGTCTAGCAATCAGCCCCAGCATTTT. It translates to CASSEGGSSNQPQHF.